This T cell receptor (beta chain) was captured in a study of T cell repertoires in cytomegalovirus infection. Study-wide background: CMV infection together with matching HLA type was indicated by public TCR beta signatures.

This clonotype has at least ten counts. Its antigen is as yet unknown. Study findings and constraints: In two of eight donors, the top clonotype was HLA-C-restricted CMV-specific.

Using its own MiXCR run on the reads, TCRdb lists one record per CDR3 protein. The repertoire holds 200,000 to 250,000 distinct CDR3 sequences, with 6.5% as singletons. Sequenced: PBMCs. The sequence was collected from a human donor in good health (CMV status not recorded). Some clones in this sample may be carry-over from other donors' samples.

The CDR3 region has the DNA TGTGCCAGCAGGATGGACAGATTAGCCTACACTGAAGCTTTCTTT. Amino acids: CASRMDRLAYTEAFF. The V and J genes are TRBV28 and TRBJ1-1, with TRBD1 as a possible D gene (6 bases). This CDR3 has 15 residues. In germline, CDR1 is MDHEN, CDR2 SYDVKM. Between the trimmed V and J ends, which lost 6 bases and 3 bases, there was a span of 17 bases. Looking up the rest from reference TRBV28 and TRBJ1-1 gives the full variable domain: DVKVTQSSRYLVKRTGEKVFLECVQDMDHENMFWYRQDPGLGLRLIYFSYDVKMKEKGDIPEGYSVSREKKERFSLILESASTNQTSMYLCASRMDRLAYTEAFFGQGTRLTVV.